This T cell receptor (beta chain) comes out of a study of T cells in narcolepsy. Study context: Donors had narcolepsy type 1 or type 2, or were healthy controls.

A remark on this clone: The antigen is undetermined.

The repertoire was sequenced with immunoSEQ multiplex PCR; TCRdb's copy has only in-frame clones and lacks some. The sample holds under 35,000 clones; more than 75% are singletons and the top ten take around 0.89%. Study results and limitations: Healthy controls reportedly lacked the autoreactive clonotypes serially found in patients' blood. Comparing one patient's CSF and blood CD4+ clonotypes highlighted HCRT- and TRIB2-specific autoreactive clonotypes. Autoreactive clone sequences were missing from some blood memory CD4+ repertoires.

CDR1 and CDR2 from the germline V gene are MDHEN and SYDVKM. The V gene lost 5 bases and the J gene lost 6 bases, with 11 bases spanning the gap. The CDR3 totals 12 residues. Sequenced material: memory (CD45RA-) CD4+ T cells from blood. V is TRBV28 and J is TRBJ2-7; unclear D gene. The TCR originated in a human donor in good health. The CDR3 region is CASSPPGREQYF. DNA for the CDR3: TGTGCCAGCAGTCCCCCCGGACGCGAGCAGTACTTC. The whole variable domain, filled in from reference TRBV28 and TRBJ2-7, reads DVKVTQSSRYLVKRTGEKVFLECVQDMDHENMFWYRQDPGLGLRLIYFSYDVKMKEKGDIPEGYSVSREKKERFSLILESASTNQTSMYLCASSPPGREQYFGPGTRLTVT.